Shown below are 27 T cell receptor beta chains from a single sample sequenced in a study of blood T cells in healthy people across ages (dated by TCRdb to the mid-2010s). The library came from 5' RACE. For sequencing, an Illumina HiSeq 2500 was employed. A second about 7 to 12 cycle PCR used a sample-barcoded 5' primer and a J-beta primer mix. TCRdb reworked the public reads: Q25 trimming with fastp, MiXCR clone assembly, productive beta chains retained. Rows with a matching CDR3 protein are joined into one entry that keeps the most common DNA and genes. For this sample the table gives about 600,000 distinct CDR3 sequences, of which about 45% were detected only once. Around 23% of the sample is taken by the ten largest. The sample consisted of blood. These receptors were obtained from a man older than 75 in good health.

The chain recombines TRBV6-6 with TRBJ1-1; no reliable D call. The CDR3 sequence is 12 residues long. The ends were cut back, 4 bases at V and 5 bases at J, with 8 bases in the middle. Germline V gene sequence: CDR1 MNHNY, CDR2 SVGAGI (reference sequence). CDR3 in DNA: TGTGCCAGCAGTTTTTCAGAGACTGAAGCTTTCTTT. Its protein product is CASSFSETEAFF.

This chain joins TRBV20-1 and TRBJ2-3; TRBD2 matches at 14 bases. Germline CDR1 is DFQATT and CDR2 is SNEGSKA (reference sequence). With V trimmed by 8 bases and J by 4 bases, 11 bases remained unmatched. The CDR3 contains 16 residues. The CDR3 nucleotides are TGCAGTCCCAAGGGACTAGCGGGAGTGAGGTCAGATACGCAGTATTTT. Its protein product is CSPKGLAGVRSDTQYF.

The rearrangement links TRBV7-2 to TRBJ1-2, with 10 bases identical to TRBD1. CDR1 and CDR2 (germline): SGHTA, FQGNSA. Germline trimming cut 0 bases from V and 8 bases from J; bases unmatched to any gene: 6. The CDR3 spans 15 residues. The CDR3: CASSLAVGQGIGYTF. The CDR3 DNA reads as TGTGCCAGCAGCTTAGCAGTGGGACAGGGGATCGGCTACACCTTC.

There are a few counts of this clonotype. The chain combines TRBV2 with TRBJ1-2; the match to TRBD1 covers 7 bases. Germline V gives CDR1 SNHLY, CDR2 FYNNEI. CDR3 length equals 14 residues. V lost 6 bases, J lost 6 bases, and 10 bases stayed unmatched. The chain's CDR3 is CASSANRGGDGYTF. CDR3 DNA: TGTGCCAGCAGCGCTAACAGGGGAGGGGATGGCTACACCTTC.

This clonotype was picked up one time. The rearrangement uses TRBV10-3 and TRBJ1-5, with no clear D. Trimming pared 1 base from V and 2 bases from J, leaving 9 bases between. The CDR3 consists of 15 residues. Germline V gene sequence: CDR1 ENHRY, CDR2 SYGVKD. CDR3 sequence reads: CAISEWPQGNQPQHF. The CDR3 coding sequence is TGTGCCATCAGTGAGTGGCCCCAGGGCAATCAGCCCCAGCATTTT.

The chain combines TRBV7-2 with TRBJ1-1; possibly TRBD1 for D (6 bases). Deletions cut 8 bases from V and 10 bases from J, with 26 bases between. The CDR3 contains 15 residues. Germline CDR1 SGHTA, CDR2 FQGNSA. The CDR3: CASGPRRIGTSGAFF. The CDR3 DNA sequence: TGTGCCAGCGGCCCCCGGCGCATAGGGACAAGCGGAGCTTTCTTT.

V and J are TRBV6-5 and TRBJ1-1, with D tentatively TRBD1 (6 bases). V was shortened by 2 bases and J by 4 bases, with 20 bases between the two germline ends. This CDR3 is built from 17 residues. Germline V gene lookup returns CDR1 MNHEY and CDR2 SVGAGI. The CDR3: CASSYGGGNHPSTEAFF. The CDR3 DNA reads as TGTGCCAGCAGTTACGGTGGGGGCAACCACCCTAGCACTGAAGCTTTCTTT.

This clonotype has at least ten counts. V and J are TRBV6-5 and TRBJ2-2; TRBD1 agrees at 8 bases. V trimming: 4 bases; J trimming: 1 base; junction bases outside the gene matches: 2. The CDR3 covers 15 residues. CDR1 and CDR2 (germline): MNHEY, SVGAGI. CDR3 protein: CASSFGTGNTGELFF. Written as DNA, the CDR3 is TGTGCCAGCAGTTTCGGGACAGGGAACACCGGGGAGCTGTTTTTT.

The chain carries TRBV4-2 and TRBJ1-1; tentatively, D is TRBD1 (5 bases). Germline CDR1 LGHNA, CDR2 YNFKEQ. The CDR3 covers 12 residues. The V gene lost 1 base and the J gene lost 8 bases, with 8 bases spanning the gap. The CDR3 DNA sequence: TGTGCCAGCAGCCAAGGGGGGGTGGAAGCTTTCTTT. Residues: CASSQGGVEAFF.

The CDR3, as DNA: TGCAGTGCTCTTTCAAGCGGGAGGCCGCCGGGCCTCTACAATGAGCAGTTCTTC. Its protein product is CSALSSGRPPGLYNEQFF. V and J are TRBV20-1 and TRBJ2-1, with 9 bases lining up with TRBD2. This CDR3 has 18 residues. J was trimmed by 3 bases and V by 5 bases; bases with no gene match: 17. Germline lookup yields CDR1 DFQATT and CDR2 SNEGSKA (reference sequence).

In this sample, this clonotype turned up a few times. The V and J genes are TRBV10-3 and TRBJ2-7; TRBD2 matches at 9 bases. Germline V gene lookup returns CDR1 ENHRY and CDR2 SYGVKD. CDR3 length: 15 amino acids. Losses at the gene ends were 6 bases for V and 3 bases for J; bases not matched to a gene: 9. DNA of the CDR3: TGTGCCATCAGCGAAGTCCTTAGCGGGGGCTACGAGCAGTACTTC. It is translated as CAISEVLSGGYEQYF.

In this sample, this clonotype turned up many times. The chain has TRBV9 and TRBJ2-6; D unclear. Germline V lookup: CDR1 SGDLS, CDR2 YYNGEE. This CDR3 has 15 amino acids. V gave up 6 bases and J gave up 0 bases, with 10 bases separating them. The CDR3 DNA reads as TGTGCCAGCAACCTTCAGACCTCTGGGGCCAACGTCCTGACTTTC. It encodes CASNLQTSGANVLTF.

This clonotype was seen a handful of times. The chain employs TRBV25-1 and TRBJ2-5; no clear D gene. The CDR3 contains 13 residues. Germline V gene data show CDR1 as MGHDK and CDR2 as SYGVNS. V gave up 4 bases and J gave up 2 bases, with 8 bases separating them. The CDR3 loop reads CASSADPQETQYF. CDR3 in DNA: TGTGCCAGCAGTGCCGATCCTCAAGAGACCCAGTACTTC.

The genes are TRBV6-5 and TRBJ2-7; TRBD1 might be the D (5 bases). The germline V gene encodes CDR1 MNHEY and CDR2 SVGAGI. This CDR3 is built from 14 residues. V lost 6 bases to trimming and J lost 2 bases, with 14 bases between them. CDR3 region: CASSYHVGPYEQYF. Written as DNA, the CDR3 is TGTGCCAGCAGCTACCACGTGGGGCCCTACGAGCAGTACTTC.

This clonotype was counted a few times. In nucleotides, the CDR3 is TGTGCCAGCAGCCCGGCTGTTTCTCGGGGACGGAATGAGCAGTTCTTC. It specifies CASSPAVSRGRNEQFF. V gene TRBV9 combines with J gene TRBJ2-1, with D perhaps assigned TRBD1 or TRBD2 (5 bases each). From germline, CDR1 is SGDLS and CDR2 YYNGEE. V dropped 4 bases and J dropped 7 bases, with 21 bases sitting between them. This CDR3 contains 16 residues.

In the case of this clonotype: Compared with germline, one end of the junction differs, possibly owing to a read error. The CDR3 spells CASSQETGQYNKQFF. The DNA of the CDR3 is TGCGCCAGCAGCCAAGAGACGGGGCAATACAATAAGCAGTTCTTC. The genes are TRBV4-3 and TRBJ2-1; the D call may be TRBD1 or TRBD2 (5 bases each). CDR3 length: 15 residues. Looked up from germline, CDR1 is LGHNA and CDR2 is YSLEER.

The chain has TRBV3-1 and TRBJ2-3; TRBD2 matches 9 bases. The V gene's germline CDR1 is LGHDT and CDR2 YNNKEL (reference sequence). V shed 4 bases and J 5 bases; nucleotides not matched to a gene: 7. The CDR3 consists of 15 residues. CDR3 region: CASSLGGRAVDTQYF. The CDR3 coding sequence is TGTGCCAGCAGCCTTGGCGGGAGGGCCGTAGATACGCAGTATTTT.

This CDR3 reads CSATDPPRGNVDTQYF. CDR3 in DNA: TGCAGTGCTACAGACCCCCCTCGCGGGAACGTAGATACGCAGTATTTT. The chain joins TRBV20-1 to TRBJ2-3; the D gene is possibly TRBD2 (6 bases). The V end lost 4 bases, the J end lost 5 bases, and 22 bases lay between the germline ends. Germline CDR1 is DFQATT and CDR2 is SNEGSKA (reference sequence). The CDR3 contains 16 residues.

The chain employs TRBV9 and TRBJ2-7; TRBD2 matches 11 bases. V dropped 2 bases and J dropped 1; count of bases not matched to a gene: 2. The length of the CDR3 is 15 residues. Germline V gene data show CDR1 as SGDLS and CDR2 as YYNGEE. CDR3 DNA: TGTGCCAGCAGCGTCGGGACTAGCGGATCCTACGAGCAGTACTTC. Translated, it gives CASSVGTSGSYEQYF.

This clonotype was recorded once. V gene TRBV20-1 combines with J gene TRBJ2-7; TRBD2 might be the D (6 bases). Germline V gene lookup returns CDR1 DFQATT and CDR2 SNEGSKA (reference sequence). V was trimmed by 0 bases and J by 10 bases, leaving 16 bases between them. The CDR3 covers 13 residues. The CDR3 sequence: CSAREEGTGAQYF. CDR3 nucleotides: TGCAGTGCTAGAGAGGAGGGGACTGGGGCCCAGTACTTC.

The chain has TRBV5-1 and TRBJ2-7; D is ambiguous. Per germline, CDR1 SGHRS and CDR2 YFSETQ. The V end lost 2 bases, the J end lost 0 bases, and 9 bases lay between the germline ends. CDR3 length: 14 amino acids. In nucleotides, the CDR3 is TGCGCCAGCAGCTTTCAGGAAAGCTCCTACGAGCAGTACTTC. It is translated as CASSFQESSYEQYF.

In its sample, this clonotype was seen once. V gene TRBV3-1 combines with J gene TRBJ1-1, with 7 bases identical to TRBD1. CDR3 size: 13 residues. The V segment lost 7 bases and the J segment 6 bases; nucleotides outside the gene matches: 8. Germline V gene sequence: CDR1 LGHDT, CDR2 YNNKEL (reference sequence). The CDR3 DNA reads TGTGCCAGCACCTTTGAGGGGGCGCCTGAAGCTTTCTTT. Amino acid sequence: CASTFEGAPEAFF.

This chain uses TRBV7-9 with TRBJ2-1; the D is unclear. This CDR3 spans 13 amino acids. The ends were cut back, 3 bases at V and 6 bases at J, with 9 bases in the middle. Germline V gives CDR1 SEHNR, CDR2 FQNEAQ (reference sequence). CDR3 sequence reads: CASSLGRLNEQFF. DNA for the CDR3: TGTGCCAGCAGCTTGGGCCGCCTCAATGAGCAGTTCTTC. Variable domain in full (rest from reference TRBV7-9 and TRBJ2-1): DTGVSQNPRHKITKRGQNVTFRCDPISEHNRLYWYRQTLGQGPEFLTYFQNEAQLEKSRLLSDRFSAERPKGSFSTLEIQRTEQGDSAMYLCASSLGRLNEQFFGPGTRLTVL.

The chain uses TRBV10-3 and TRBJ2-7, with 10 bases aligning to TRBD2. V dropped 6 bases and J dropped 0; count of bases not matched to a gene: 5. The germline V gene encodes CDR1 ENHRY and CDR2 SYGVKD. CDR3 length: 15 amino acids. Written as DNA, the CDR3 is TGTGCCATCAGGTTTTCTAGCGGGGGCTCCTACGAGCAGTACTTC. Translation gives CAIRFSSGGSYEQYF.

This sequence joins TRBV5-1 and TRBJ2-1, with D possibly matching TRBD1 (5 bases). V shed 6 bases and J shed 0 bases, with 13 bases lying between them. Germline CDR1 reads SGHRS; CDR2 reads YFSETQ. The CDR3 totals 15 residues. Here the CDR3 DNA reads TGCGCCAGCAACCGACAGCAGAGCTCCTACAATGAGCAGTTCTTC. Translation: CASNRQQSSYNEQFF.

The genes are TRBV7-2 and TRBJ1-5; D unresolved. The CDR3 has 13 amino acids. Trimming took 4 bases from V and 4 from J, leaving 8 bases between them. The germline V gene encodes CDR1 SGHTA and CDR2 FQGNSA. As DNA, the CDR3 is TGTGCCAGCAGCTCGGACTGGAATCAGCCCCAGCATTTT. Translating it yields CASSSDWNQPQHF.

In its sample, this clonotype was seen many times. The rearrangement uses TRBV5-1 and TRBJ2-1, with D tentatively TRBD2 (5 bases). Per germline, CDR1 SGHRS and CDR2 YFSETQ. The CDR3 extends over 15 amino acids. Trimming pared 0 bases from V and 2 bases from J, leaving 9 bases between. The CDR3 DNA is TGCGCCAGCAGCTTGGCAGGACTTACCTACAATGAGCAGTTCTTC. This sequence encodes CASSLAGLTYNEQFF.